This T cell receptor beta chain was recorded in a study of response to subunit inactivated influenza vaccine. TCRdb used MiXCR to reprocess the RT-PCR reads, holding one entry per CDR3 protein. In the table there are some 540,000 distinct CDR3 sequences, approximately 20% of which are singletons. The CDR3 totals 16 residues. V lost 2 bases to trimming and J lost 7 bases, with 17 bases between them. CDR1 is SGHTA, CDR2 FQGNSA, per germline. The data also belong to a second study, concerning T cells expressing NK-cell markers. That study reports: Generation of TCR beta cDNA was performed by 5'RACE template switching incorporating UMIs. One observes that, in several donors, these clonotypes were also the leading ones within the CD3+CD56-NKG2C+ fraction.

J is TRBJ2-2 and V is TRBV7-2; TRBD1 might be the D (6 bases). The TCR sequence derives from a man aged 50 or older who received an inactivated influenza vaccine. Here the sequenced sample was CD4+ T cells sorted from PBMCs, taken about 13 days after vaccination. CDR3 residues: CASSLTFGLGGGELFF. The DNA for the CDR3 is TGTGCCAGCAGCTTAACATTTGGCCTAGGGGGCGGGGAGCTGTTTTTT.